The rows below give T cell receptor beta chains drawn from one sample of a study of T cell repertoires in cytomegalovirus infection. One entry per CDR3 protein results from TCRdb running MiXCR on the reads. The sample consists of hundreds of thousands of distinct CDR3 sequences, roughly 36% of them appearing once. The sequenced sample consisted of PBMCs. The source of these receptors is a human donor in good health (CMV status not recorded). Some clones in this sample may be carry-over from other donors' samples. The CDR3 runs from the conserved cysteine through the conserved F or W. Fields, in order: clone size, V gene, D gene, J gene, CDR3 protein, CDR3 DNA. A D gene is named only where the DNA matches it firmly. Clone size is stated in some rows and not others, as once, few, many or a class when expanded.

abundance: .
v_gene: TRBV19
d_gene: TRBD1
j_gene: TRBJ1-2
CDR3aa: CASSQTGVLYGYTF
CDR3nt: TGTGCCAGTAGCCAAACAGGGGTCCTCTATGGCTACACCTTC

abundance: .
v_gene: TRBV5-1
d_gene: .
j_gene: TRBJ1-2
CDR3aa: CASSAKSTGGVDGYPF
CDR3nt: TGCGCCAGCAGCGCTAAATCTACAGGTGGGGTTGATGGCTACCCCTTC

abundance: .
v_gene: TRBV6-2/TRBV6-3
d_gene: .
j_gene: TRBJ2-3
CDR3aa: CASSYYATDTQYF
CDR3nt: TGTGCCAGCAGTTACTACGCTACAGATACGCAGTATTTT

abundance: .
v_gene: TRBV14
d_gene: .
j_gene: TRBJ2-3
CDR3aa: CASSQGGLSHTQYF
CDR3nt: TGTGCCAGCAGCCAAGGAGGGTTAAGTCATACGCAGTATTTT

abundance: few
v_gene: TRBV9
d_gene: .
j_gene: TRBJ1-1
CDR3aa: CASSVVDLPNTEAFF
CDR3nt: TGTGCCAGCAGCGTAGTAGACTTGCCGAACACTGAAGCTTTCTTT

abundance: few
v_gene: TRBV4-1
d_gene: .
j_gene: TRBJ1-5
CDR3aa: CASSQDGTRTQVNQPQHF
CDR3nt: TGCGCCAGCAGCCAAGATGGGACGCGGACCCAGGTTAATCAGCCCCAGCATTTT

abundance: few
v_gene: TRBV4-2
d_gene: .
j_gene: TRBJ2-7
CDR3aa: CASSQSQQGYEQYF
CDR3nt: TGTGCCAGCAGCCAATCCCAACAAGGCTACGAGCAGTACTTC

abundance: once
v_gene: TRBV7-2
d_gene: TRBD2
j_gene: TRBJ2-7
CDR3aa: CASRLAVAGAPSYEPYF
CDR3nt: TGTGCCAGCCGCTTAGCGGTGGCGGGAGCCCCTTCCTACGAGCCGTACTTC

abundance: few
v_gene: TRBV20-1
d_gene: TRBD2
j_gene: TRBJ2-4
CDR3aa: CSAPGRGRNIQYF
CDR3nt: TGCAGTGCTCCCGGGCGGGGGAGAAACATTCAGTACTTC

abundance: .
v_gene: TRBV24-1
d_gene: TRBD1
j_gene: TRBJ2-3
CDR3aa: CATGETGGTDTQYF
CDR3nt: TGTGCCACCGGAGAGACAGGGGGCACAGATACGCAGTATTTT

abundance: many
v_gene: TRBV7-2
d_gene: .
j_gene: TRBJ1-5
CDR3aa: CASSLGGSRGQPQHF
CDR3nt: TGTGCCAGCAGCTTAGGAGGTTCCAGGGGACAGCCCCAGCATTTT

abundance: .
v_gene: TRBV7-9
d_gene: TRBD2
j_gene: TRBJ2-5
CDR3aa: CASSSRFLAGGPTQETQYF
CDR3nt: TGTGCCAGCAGCTCGAGGTTCCTAGCGGGGGGGCCCACCCAAGAGACCCAGTACTTC

abundance: .
v_gene: TRBV28
d_gene: .
j_gene: TRBJ1-1
CDR3aa: CASRYPDGQNTEAFF
CDR3nt: TGTGCCAGCAGATACCCCGACGGCCAGAACACTGAAGCTTTCTTT

abundance: .
v_gene: TRBV6-5
d_gene: .
j_gene: TRBJ2-7
CDR3aa: CASSYGAGGIASYEQYF
CDR3nt: TGTGCCAGCAGTTACGGGGCCGGGGGTATCGCCTCCTACGAGCAGTACTTC

abundance: few
v_gene: TRBV7-8
d_gene: .
j_gene: TRBJ1-1
CDR3aa: CASSHAGAMNTEAFF
CDR3nt: TGTGCCAGCAGTCACGCGGGGGCCATGAACACTGAAGCTTTCTTT

abundance: few
v_gene: TRBV28
d_gene: .
j_gene: TRBJ2-5
CDR3aa: CASTEPYQETQYF
CDR3nt: TGTGCCAGCACAGAACCGTACCAAGAGACCCAGTACTTC

abundance: few
v_gene: TRBV28
d_gene: TRBD2
j_gene: TRBJ2-7
CDR3aa: CASSLRLAGGTYEQYF
CDR3nt: TGTGCCAGCAGCCTCAGACTAGCGGGGGGAACCTACGAGCAGTACTTC

abundance: once
v_gene: TRBV28
d_gene: .
j_gene: TRBJ2-1
CDR3aa: CASSSPRRYNEQFF
CDR3nt: TGTGCCAGCAGTTCCCCGCGAAGATACAATGAGCAGTTCTTC

abundance: .
v_gene: TRBV20-1
d_gene: .
j_gene: TRBJ2-7
CDR3aa: CSAPDVSYEQYF
CDR3nt: TGCAGTGCCCCGGACGTGTCCTACGAGCAGTACTTC

abundance: .
v_gene: TRBV15
d_gene: .
j_gene: TRBJ1-3
CDR3aa: CATSRSRVLSGNTIYF
CDR3nt: TGTGCCACCAGCAGATCAAGGGTTCTATCTGGAAACACCATATATTTT

abundance: .
v_gene: TRBV12-3/TRBV12-4
d_gene: TRBD2
j_gene: TRBJ2-1
CDR3aa: CASKNSGSGANNEQFF
CDR3nt: TGTGCCAGCAAGAATAGCGGGAGTGGGGCAAACAATGAGCAGTTCTTC

abundance: .
v_gene: TRBV6-5
d_gene: TRBD1
j_gene: TRBJ1-1
CDR3aa: CASSPGTGHSWVSPFF
CDR3nt: TGTGCCAGCAGCCCCGGGACAGGGCATTCCTGGGTGTCTCCTTTCTTT

abundance: few
v_gene: TRBV4-1
d_gene: .
j_gene: TRBJ2-2
CDR3aa: CASSWDGTGELFF
CDR3nt: TGCGCCAGTTCTTGGGATGGCACCGGGGAGCTGTTTTTT

abundance: few
v_gene: TRBV24-1
d_gene: .
j_gene: TRBJ2-6
CDR3aa: CATSDSRKSSGANVLTF
CDR3nt: TGTGCCACCAGTGATTCGAGGAAAAGCTCTGGGGCCAACGTCCTGACTTTC

abundance: few
v_gene: TRBV6-1
d_gene: .
j_gene: TRBJ2-7
CDR3aa: CASSPGRLDTYEQYF
CDR3nt: TGTGCCAGCAGTCCCGGACGGCTCGATACGTACGAGCAGTACTTC